This record looks at one TCR beta chain sequence and its context. What it binds is not known. The data originate from a study of early stage breast cancer tumors. Study overall: About 80% of the 16 invasive tumors were ER+, PR+ and HER2-. Points from the study as a whole: Blood repertoires resembled normal breast more than tumor.

Germline CDR1 and CDR2: SGHRS and YFSETQ. The CDR3 is made up of 17 amino acids. The trim removed 4 bases at V and 0 bases at J, leaving 11 bases unmatched. Blood replicates held 0.5 ug DNA, tumor or normal breast 1.5 ug, two each. Measured with immunoSEQ multiplex PCR; TCRdb has only the in-frame clones, and not every one. The data contain 25,000 to 30,000 clones, approximately 85% of them singletons. The chain has TRBV5-1 and TRBJ2-7; TRBD2 matches 9 bases. The origin of this receptor is a person aged 45 to 60 with breast cancer. The sequenced sample was blood. The CDR3 sequence is CASSPNGPGLASYEQYF. In nucleotides, the CDR3 is TGCGCCAGCAGCCCCAACGGACCGGGACTAGCCTCCTACGAGCAGTACTTC.